This is a list of T cell receptor beta chains from one sample in a study of cytotoxic CD8 clonotypes in ibrutinib-treated CLL. Libraries were prepared by immunoSEQ multiplex PCR; TCRdb keeps only in-frame clonotypes and omits some of them. The sample holds 20,000 or so clones, over 70% seen once. The specimen comprised PBMCs, sampled before ibrutinib treatment. The receptor source for this set is a human donor with chronic lymphocytic leukemia. Each CDR3 is given with its conserved first and last residue. Each record gives: J gene, V gene, CDR3 protein.

TRBJ1-5 TRBV5-8 CASSLGQRRQPQHF
TRBJ2-3 TRBV9 CASSLEGNYGTDTQYF
TRBJ1-1 TRBV5-6 CASSLIGNTEAFF
TRBJ2-1 TRBV2 CAIRGLNLDEQFF
TRBJ2-3 TRBV10-3 CAISDIGTGAQYF
TRBJ2-5 TRBV29-1 CSVTPTGPETQYF
TRBJ2-6 TRBV18 CASSPFRVSGANVLTF
TRBJ1-3 TRBV7-9 CASSLALGNTIYF
TRBJ2-1 TRBV5-1 CASSSSGTNYNEQFF
TRBJ1-2 TRBV6-5 CASSRGTGGNGYTF